This T cell receptor beta chain was sequenced for a study of OX40 agonist ivuxolimab in advanced cancers. Trimming stripped 1 base from V and 5 bases from J, with 13 bases between. Germline V gene data show CDR1 as KGHSH and CDR2 as LQKENI. The CDR3 has 15 amino acids. Clones were sequenced by immunoSEQ multiplex PCR, and TCRdb holds only the in-frame ones, with some missing. The repertoire holds 55,000 to 70,000 clones, with more than 75% as singletons. Sample: CD4+ or CD8+ T cells sorted from blood, taken in a trial of the OX40 agonist ivuxolimab. The chain has TRBV18 and TRBJ2-3; possible D gene TRBD2, 5 bases. The clonotype originates from an adult with an advanced solid tumor such as melanoma, head and neck, liver or kidney cancer. CDR3 DNA sequence: TGTGCCAGCTCACCACTAGCGATCCCCAAAGATACGCAGTATTTT. It encodes CASSPLAIPKDTQYF.